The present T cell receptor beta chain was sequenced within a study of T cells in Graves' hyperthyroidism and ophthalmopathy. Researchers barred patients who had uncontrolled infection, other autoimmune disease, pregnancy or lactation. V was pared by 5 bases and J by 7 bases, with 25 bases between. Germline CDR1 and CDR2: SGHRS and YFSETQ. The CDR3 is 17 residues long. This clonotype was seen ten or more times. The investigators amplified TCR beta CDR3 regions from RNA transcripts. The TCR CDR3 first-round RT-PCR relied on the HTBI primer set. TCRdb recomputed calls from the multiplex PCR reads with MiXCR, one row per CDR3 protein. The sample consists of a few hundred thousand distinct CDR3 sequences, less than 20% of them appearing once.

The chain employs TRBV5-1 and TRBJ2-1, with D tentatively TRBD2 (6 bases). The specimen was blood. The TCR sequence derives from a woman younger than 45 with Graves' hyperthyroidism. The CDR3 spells CASSERPATPRGNEQFF. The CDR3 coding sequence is TGCGCCAGCAGTGAACGACCCGCGACCCCCCGGGGGAATGAGCAGTTCTTC. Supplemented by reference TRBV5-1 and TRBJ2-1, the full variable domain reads KAGVTQTPRYLIKTRGQQVTLSCSPISGHRSVSWYQQTPGQGLQFLFEYFSETQRNKGNFPGRFSGRQFSNSRSEMNVSTLELGDSALYLCASSERPATPRGNEQFFGPGTRLTVL.